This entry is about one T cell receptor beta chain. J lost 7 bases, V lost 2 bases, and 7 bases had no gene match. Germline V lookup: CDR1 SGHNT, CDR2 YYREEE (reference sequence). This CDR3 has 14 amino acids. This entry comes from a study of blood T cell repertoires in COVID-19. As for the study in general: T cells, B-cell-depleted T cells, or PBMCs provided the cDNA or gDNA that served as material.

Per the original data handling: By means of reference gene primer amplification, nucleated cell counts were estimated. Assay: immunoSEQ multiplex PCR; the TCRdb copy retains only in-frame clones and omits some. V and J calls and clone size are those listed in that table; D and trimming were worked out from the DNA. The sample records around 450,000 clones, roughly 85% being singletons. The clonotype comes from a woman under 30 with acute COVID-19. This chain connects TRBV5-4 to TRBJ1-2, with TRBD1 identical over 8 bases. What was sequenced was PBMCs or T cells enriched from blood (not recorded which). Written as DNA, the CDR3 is TGTGCCAGCAGCTTCTCGGCAGGGGGCGTTGGCTACACCTTC. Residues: CASSFSAGGVGYTF. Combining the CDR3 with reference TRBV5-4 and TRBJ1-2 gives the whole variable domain ETGVTQSPTHLIKTRGQQVTLRCSSQSGHNTVSWYQQALGQGPQFIFQYYREEENGRGNFPPRFSGLQFPNYSSELNVNALELDDSALYLCASSFSAGGVGYTFGSGTRLTVV.